Each of the 5 T cell receptor beta chains below was sequenced from the same sample in a study of response to subunit inactivated influenza vaccine (dated by TCRdb to about 2018). The library came from RT-PCR. The sequencer was an Illumina HiSeq 2500. TCRdb reran the public reads through fastp at Q25 and MiXCR, keeping productive beta chains. Here each entry gathers all rows of one CDR3 protein and keeps the most common genes and DNA. The sample records around 520,000 distinct CDR3 sequences, around 11% of which are singletons. The ten largest clones add up to roughly a tenth of the sample. Sample: PBMCs from blood, taken on the day of vaccination. These receptor sequences come from a man in his forties or fifties who received an inactivated influenza vaccine. Donor details come from another sample of the same person, matched by shared clones.

The chain uses TRBV5-1 and TRBJ2-2; the match to TRBD1 covers 9 bases. The trim removed 1 base at V and 5 bases at J, leaving 12 bases unmatched. The CDR3 totals 18 residues. Germline V lookup: CDR1 SGHRS, CDR2 YFSETQ. CDR3: CASSLLTRRDRDTGELFF. CDR3 in DNA: TGCGCCAGCAGCTTGTTAACCCGACGGGACAGGGATACCGGGGAGCTGTTTTTT.

This chain connects TRBV4-3 to TRBJ2-7, with TRBD2 identical over 7 bases. Per germline, CDR1 LGHNA and CDR2 YSLEER. J gave up 0 bases and V 1 base, and 9 bases lay outside the gene matches. This CDR3 has 17 amino acids. The CDR3 sequence is CASSQAQQRGSSYEQYF. The DNA of the CDR3 is TGCGCCAGCAGCCAAGCCCAACAGCGGGGAAGCTCCTACGAGCAGTACTTC.

This clonotype was seen only a few times. The V call is TRBV20-1, the J call TRBJ1-1; a possible D gene is TRBD1 (5 bases). Germline V gene sequence: CDR1 DFQATT, CDR2 SNEGSKA (reference sequence). The CDR3 runs to 12 residues. V was shortened by 5 bases and J by 3 bases, with 10 bases between the two germline ends. Written as DNA, the CDR3 is TGCAGTGCTCCAGGGACTGACACTGAAGCTTTCTTT. It translates to CSAPGTDTEAFF.

This clonotype was found many times. The chain carries TRBV27 and TRBJ2-3; 14 nucleotides match TRBD2. CDR1 is MNHEY and CDR2 is SMNVEV in the germline V gene (reference sequence). Losses at the gene ends were 5 bases for V and 4 bases for J; bases not matched to a gene: 5. The CDR3 totals 16 residues. The CDR3 sequence is CASSPRLAGGSDTQYF. The CDR3 bases are TGTGCCAGCAGTCCCCGACTAGCGGGAGGGTCAGATACGCAGTATTTT.

The rearrangement links TRBV7-8 to TRBJ2-7; the match to TRBD1 covers 11 bases. Unmatched junction bases numbered 5, after V lost 5 bases and J lost 5 bases. In germline, CDR1 is SGHVS, CDR2 FQNEAQ. This CDR3 is 14 amino acids long. CDR3 DNA: TGTGCCAGCAGCGACCCGGGACAGGGGGACGAGCAGTACTTC. This sequence encodes CASSDPGQGDEQYF. Supplemented by reference TRBV7-8 and TRBJ2-7, the full variable domain reads GAGVSQSPRYKVAKRGQDVALRCDPISGHVSLFWYQQALGQGPEFLTYFQNEAQLDKSGLPSDRFFAERPEGSVSTLKIQRTQQEDSAVYLCASSDPGQGDEQYFGPGTRLTVT.